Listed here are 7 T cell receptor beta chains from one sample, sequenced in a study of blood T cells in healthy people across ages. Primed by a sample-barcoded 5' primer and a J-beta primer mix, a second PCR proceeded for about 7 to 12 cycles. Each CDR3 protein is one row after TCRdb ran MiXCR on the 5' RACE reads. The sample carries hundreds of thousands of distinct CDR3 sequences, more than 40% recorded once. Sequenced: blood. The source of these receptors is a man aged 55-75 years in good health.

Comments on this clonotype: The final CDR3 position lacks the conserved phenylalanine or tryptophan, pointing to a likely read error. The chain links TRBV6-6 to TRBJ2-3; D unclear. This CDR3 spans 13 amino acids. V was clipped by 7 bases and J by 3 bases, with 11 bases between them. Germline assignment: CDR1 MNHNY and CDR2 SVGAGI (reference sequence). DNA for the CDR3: TGTGCCAGCAACCTGGCGTCTACAGATACGCAGTATTAT. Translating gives CASNLASTDTQYY.

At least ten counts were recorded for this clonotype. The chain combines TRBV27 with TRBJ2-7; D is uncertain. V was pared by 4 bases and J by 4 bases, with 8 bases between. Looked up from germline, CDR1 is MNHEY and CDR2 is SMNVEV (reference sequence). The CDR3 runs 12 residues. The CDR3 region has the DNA TGTGCCAGCAGTTCCACGCGATACGAGCAGTACTTC. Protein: CASSSTRYEQYF.

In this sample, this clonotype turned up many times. CDR3 DNA: TGTGCCAGCAGCCTCGGGACTAGCGGGGGAGAGACCCAGTACTTC. Translated, it gives CASSLGTSGGETQYF. The V gene is TRBV9, the J gene TRBJ2-5, with 14 bases aligning to TRBD2. The trim removed 4 bases at V and 4 bases at J, leaving 3 bases unmatched. This CDR3 comprises 15 residues. CDR1 and CDR2 (germline): SGDLS, YYNGEE.

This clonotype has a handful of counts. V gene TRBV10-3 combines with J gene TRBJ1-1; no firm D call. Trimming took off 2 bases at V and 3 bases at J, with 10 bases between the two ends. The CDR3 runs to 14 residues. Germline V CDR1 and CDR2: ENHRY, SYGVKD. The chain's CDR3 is CAISEVRSDTEAFF. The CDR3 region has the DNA TGTGCCATCAGTGAGGTTAGGTCGGACACTGAAGCTTTCTTT.

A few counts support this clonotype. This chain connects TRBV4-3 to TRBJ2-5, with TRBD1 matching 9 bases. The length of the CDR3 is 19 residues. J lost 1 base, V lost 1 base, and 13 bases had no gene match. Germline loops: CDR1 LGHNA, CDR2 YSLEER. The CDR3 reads CASSQALTGGGKGQETQYF. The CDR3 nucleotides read TGCGCCAGCAGCCAAGCACTCACAGGGGGCGGTAAGGGCCAAGAGACCCAGTACTTC.

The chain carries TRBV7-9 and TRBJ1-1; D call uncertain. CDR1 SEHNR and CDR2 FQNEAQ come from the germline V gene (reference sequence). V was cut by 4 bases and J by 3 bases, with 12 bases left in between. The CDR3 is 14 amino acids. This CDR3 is CASSSSQRDTEAFF. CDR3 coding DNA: TGTGCCAGCAGCTCCAGCCAGAGGGACACTGAAGCTTTCTTT.

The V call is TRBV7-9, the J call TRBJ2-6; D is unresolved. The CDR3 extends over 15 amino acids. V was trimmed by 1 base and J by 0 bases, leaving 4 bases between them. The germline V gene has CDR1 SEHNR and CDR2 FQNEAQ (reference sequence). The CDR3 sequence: CASSLEDSGANVLTF. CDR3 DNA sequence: TGTGCCAGCAGCTTAGAGGACTCTGGGGCCAACGTCCTGACTTTC.